This TCR beta chain is drawn from a study of blood T cell repertoires in COVID-19. Looking at the study overall: The origin of the acute and convalescent COVID-19 samples was the United States, Italy and Spain. PBMCs, B-cell-depleted T cells, or T cells were the source of the cDNA or gDNA that made up the material.

The Seattle site enrolled patients during active infection and followed them longitudinally. Original handling: From reference gene primer amplification, estimates of nucleated cell counts were derived. TCRdb's copy holds only in-frame clones and misses some; the assay was immunoSEQ multiplex PCR. The V and J calls and the clone size are those of that table, but D and trimming were determined from the DNA. The data hold more than 85,000 clones, with 75% to 90% observed a single time. CDR1 is MNHNS and CDR2 is SASEGT in the germline V gene. The CDR3 length is 15 residues. The trim removed 1 base at V and 6 bases at J, leaving 8 bases unmatched.

The TCR was taken from a woman in her 50s with COVID-19, enrolled during active disease. Sequencing was done on a sample of peripheral blood. V is TRBV6-1 and J is TRBJ2-7; 8 bases match TRBD1. CDR3 DNA: TGTGCCAGCAGTGAAGGGACGGGACAGGTACTCGAGCAGTACTTC. Translation: CASSEGTGQVLEQYF.